The 3 T cell receptor beta chains reported below all come from one sample, sequenced in a study of cytomegalovirus exposure and HLA in healthy donors. The PCR contained 60 Vbeta and 13 Jbeta primers. Assay: immunoSEQ multiplex PCR; the TCRdb copy retains only in-frame clones and omits some. The sample records some 120,000 clones, 55% to 70% being singletons. Sequencing was carried out using PBMCs. The receptors shown here come from a woman in her twenties or thirties in good health and CMV-seronegative.

The sample holds one count of this clone. V gene TRBV28 combines with J gene TRBJ2-7; TRBD1 might be the D (6 bases). CDR1 and CDR2 from the germline V gene are MDHEN and SYDVKM. V was shortened by 6 bases and J by 7 bases, with 19 bases between the two germline ends. The CDR3 has 14 residues. The CDR3 reads CASRAGTRPGEQYF. The CDR3 coding sequence is TGTGCCAGCAGAGCCGGGACAAGGCCGGGGGAGCAGTACTTC.

The rearrangement joins TRBV27 to TRBJ2-1; tentatively, D is TRBD1 (6 bases). V was cut by 6 bases and J by 0 bases, with 15 bases left in between. Germline assignment: CDR1 MNHEY and CDR2 SMNVEV (reference sequence). The CDR3 length is 16 residues. CDR3 nucleotide sequence: TGTGCCAGCAGCAGAACCCAGGGGAGCTCCTACAATGAGCAGTTCTTC. Amino acid sequence: CASSRTQGSSYNEQFF.

The chain couples TRBV5-4 to TRBJ2-6; D gene ambiguous. Germline CDR1 reads SGHNT; CDR2 reads YYREEE (reference sequence). Trimming pared 4 bases from V and 1 base from J, leaving 6 bases between. The CDR3 contains 14 residues. CDR3: CASSRMSGANVLTF. The CDR3 nucleotides are TGTGCCAGCAGCCGTATGTCTGGGGCCAACGTCCTGACTTTC.